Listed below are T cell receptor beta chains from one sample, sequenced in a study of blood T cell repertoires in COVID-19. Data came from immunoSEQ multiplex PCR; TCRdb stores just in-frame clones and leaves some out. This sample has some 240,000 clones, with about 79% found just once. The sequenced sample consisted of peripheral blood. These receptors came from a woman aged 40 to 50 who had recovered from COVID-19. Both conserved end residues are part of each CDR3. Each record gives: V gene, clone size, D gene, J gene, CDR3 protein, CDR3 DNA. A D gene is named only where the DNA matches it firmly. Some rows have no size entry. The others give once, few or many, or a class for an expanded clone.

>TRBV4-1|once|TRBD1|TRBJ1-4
CASSQERDSATNEKLFF
TGCGCCAGCAGCCAAGAGCGGGACAGTGCAACTAATGAAAAACTGTTTTTT
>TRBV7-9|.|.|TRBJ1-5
CASSLAGGEQPQHF
TGTGCCAGCAGCTTAGCAGGAGGGGAACAGCCCCAGCATTTT
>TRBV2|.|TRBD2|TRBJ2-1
CATSGTSAYNEQFF
TGTGCCACCTCGGGGACTAGCGCCTACAATGAGCAGTTCTTC
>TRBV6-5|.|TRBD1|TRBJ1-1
CASNTYRGLNTEAFF
TGTGCCAGCAACACATACAGGGGCCTGAACACTGAAGCTTTCTTT
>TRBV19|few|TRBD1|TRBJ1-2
CASSSQGYYGYTF
TGTGCCAGTAGTTCACAGGGGTACTATGGCTACACCTTC
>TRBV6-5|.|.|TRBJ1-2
CASGRAYGYTF
TGTGCCAGCGGCAGGGCCTATGGCTACACCTTC
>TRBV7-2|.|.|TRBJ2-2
CASSSDSSGELFF
TGTGCCAGCAGTTCGGACAGTTCCGGGGAGCTGTTTTTT
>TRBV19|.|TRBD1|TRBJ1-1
CASSPGQGAPTFF
TGTGCCAGTAGTCCGGGACAGGGGGCGCCGACTTTCTTT
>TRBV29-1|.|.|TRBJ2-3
CSVLRDSGADTQYF
TGCAGCGTTCTTCGGGACTCGGGGGCAGATACGCAGTATTTT
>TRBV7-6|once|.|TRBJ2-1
CASSPTLAHNEQFF
TGTGCCAGCAGCCCGACTCTCGCCCACAATGAGCAGTTCTTC
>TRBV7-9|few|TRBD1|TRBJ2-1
CASSLTGTGIEQFF
TGTGCCAGCAGCTTAACCGGGACAGGGATTGAGCAGTTCTTC
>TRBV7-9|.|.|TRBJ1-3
CASSPHWEVGSGNTIYF
TGTGCCAGCAGCCCACATTGGGAGGTTGGTAGTGGAAACACCATATATTTT
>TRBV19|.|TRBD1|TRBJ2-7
CASSIGTGGVYEQYF
TGTGCCAGTAGTATAGGGACAGGGGGTGTCTACGAGCAGTACTTC
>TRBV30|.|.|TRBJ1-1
CAWSSGAELAFF
TGTGCCTGGAGTAGCGGAGCCGAGTTGGCTTTCTTT
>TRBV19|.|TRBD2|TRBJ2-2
CASSPPRERGVVNTGELFF
TGTGCCAGTAGTCCGCCTCGTGAGCGGGGGGTCGTGAACACCGGGGAGCTGTTTTTT
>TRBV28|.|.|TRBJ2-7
CASSATFGIAVYEQYF
TGTGCCAGCAGCGCGACCTTCGGGATAGCGGTTTACGAGCAGTACTTC
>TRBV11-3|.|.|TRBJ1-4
CASSLEAGSSTTNEKLFF
TGTGCCAGCAGCTTAGAGGCTGGCAGTTCAACAACTAATGAAAAACTGTTTTTT
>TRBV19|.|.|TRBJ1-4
CASSIREGINEKLFF
TGTGCCAGTAGTATAAGGGAGGGGATTAATGAAAAACTGTTTTTT
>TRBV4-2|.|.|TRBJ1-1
CASSQDLGEGTEAFF
TGTGCCAGCAGCCAAGATCTAGGGGAAGGCACTGAAGCTTTCTTT
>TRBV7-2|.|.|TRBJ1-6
CASSLEGVSRSPLHF
TGTGCCAGCAGCTTAGAGGGAGTCTCGCGCTCACCCCTCCACTTT
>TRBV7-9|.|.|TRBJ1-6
CASSLQNSPLHF
TGTGCCAGCAGCTTACAGAATTCACCCCTCCACTTT
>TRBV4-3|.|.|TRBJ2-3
CASSQDLQRGTDTQYF
TGCGCCAGCAGCCAAGATCTTCAGCGGGGCACAGATACGCAGTATTTT
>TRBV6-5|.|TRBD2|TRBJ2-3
CASRTSGADTQYF
TGTGCCAGCAGGACTAGCGGGGCAGATACGCAGTATTTT
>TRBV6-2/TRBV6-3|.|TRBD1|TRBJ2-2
CASSPTTGVSNTGELFF
TGTGCCAGCAGTCCCACGACAGGGGTTTCGAACACCGGGGAGCTGTTTTTT
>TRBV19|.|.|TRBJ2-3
CASSRQDSTDTQYF
TGTGCCAGTAGTCGTCAGGACAGTACAGATACGCAGTATTTT
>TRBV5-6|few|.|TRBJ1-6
CASSLDRLNSPLHF
TGTGCCAGCAGCTTGGATCGTCTGAATTCACCCCTCCACTTT
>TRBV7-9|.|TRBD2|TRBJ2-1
CASSLRTSGGNEQFF
TGTGCCAGCAGCTTACGCACTAGCGGGGGCAATGAGCAGTTCTTC
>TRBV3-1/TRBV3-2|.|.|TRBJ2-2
CASRLTGIGTGELFF
TGTGCCAGCAGGCTCACAGGGATCGGCACCGGGGAGCTGTTTTTT
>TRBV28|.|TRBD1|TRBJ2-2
CASSPETGWPFGELFF
TGTGCCAGCAGTCCTGAGACAGGGTGGCCCTTCGGGGAGCTGTTTTTT
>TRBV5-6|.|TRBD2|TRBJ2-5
CASSPRGGARETQYF
TGTGCCAGCAGCCCCCGGGGGGGGGCCCGAGAGACCCAGTACTTC
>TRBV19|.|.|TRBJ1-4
CASTPRGALGEKLFF
TGTGCCAGTACCCCTCGGGGGGCGTTGGGTGAAAAACTGTTTTTT
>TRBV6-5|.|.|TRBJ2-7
CASSYSINGYEQYF
TGTGCCAGCAGTTACTCGATTAACGGCTACGAGCAGTACTTC
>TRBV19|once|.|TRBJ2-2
CASSRAGQGLGTGELFF
TGTGCCAGTAGTAGGGCCGGGCAGGGTCTCGGCACCGGGGAGCTGTTTTTT
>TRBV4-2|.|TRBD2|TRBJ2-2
CASSQQGVTGGRTGELFF
TGTGCCAGCAGCCAACAAGGGGTAACGGGGGGGCGAACCGGGGAGCTGTTTTTT
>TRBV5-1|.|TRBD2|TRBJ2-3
CASSLAPSGDPKDTQYF
TGCGCCAGCAGCTTGGCCCCTAGCGGGGATCCCAAAGATACGCAGTATTTT
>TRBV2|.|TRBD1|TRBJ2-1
CASLRQGFSEQFF
TGTGCCAGCCTGAGACAGGGGTTCAGTGAGCAGTTCTTC